Detailed here is one TCR beta chain. Antigen unknown. The data originate from a study of cytomegalovirus exposure and HLA in healthy donors. Study-level background: As released early, the data held 75 million to 90 million unique TCRs from HLA-typed donors.

PCR was performed using 60 Vbeta and 13 Jbeta primers. Repertoires were generated with immunoSEQ multiplex PCR, while TCRdb's copy carries only in-frame clones and drops some. Here the sample spans 150,000 to 200,000 clones, around 75% being singletons. Germline V gives CDR1 MNHEY, CDR2 SMNVEV (reference sequence). Trimming took 5 bases from V and 3 from J, leaving 22 bases between them. CDR3 length: 18 amino acids. The donors were healthy bone marrow donors. Study outcomes and limitations: As immune exposure information, only CMV serostatus was available. A later look showed TCR association rates differing by HLA locus, highest for DRB1 and lowest for HLA-C.

The sequencing sample was made of PBMCs. The chain uses TRBV27 and TRBJ1-4; perhaps TRBD1 as D (5 bases). The clonotype originates from a woman aged 25-40 years in good health and CMV-seronegative. The CDR3 DNA is TGTGCCAGCAGTCCGAACTACAAGGCAGGGTCGGCTAATGAAAAACTGTTTTTT. Protein product: CASSPNYKAGSANEKLFF.